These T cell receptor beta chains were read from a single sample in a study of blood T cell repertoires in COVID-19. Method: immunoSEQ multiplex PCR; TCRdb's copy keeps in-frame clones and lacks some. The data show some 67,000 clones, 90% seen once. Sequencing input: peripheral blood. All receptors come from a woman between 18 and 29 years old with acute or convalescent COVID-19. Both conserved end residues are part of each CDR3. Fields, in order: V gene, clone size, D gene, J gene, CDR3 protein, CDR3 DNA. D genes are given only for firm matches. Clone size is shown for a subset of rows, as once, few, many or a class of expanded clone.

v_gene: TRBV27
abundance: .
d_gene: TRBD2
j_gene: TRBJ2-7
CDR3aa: CASSSGLAGGIRLYF
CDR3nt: TGTGCCAGCAGCTCCGGACTAGCGGGAGGCATCCGTCTGTACTTC

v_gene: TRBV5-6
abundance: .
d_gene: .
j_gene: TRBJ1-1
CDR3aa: CASSFGSRTALTEAFF
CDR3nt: TGTGCCAGCAGCTTCGGATCTCGGACAGCCTTAACTGAAGCTTTCTTT

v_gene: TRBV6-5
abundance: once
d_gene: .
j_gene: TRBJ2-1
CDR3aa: CASRDSEYNEQFF
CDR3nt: TGTGCCAGCAGGGACAGCGAGTACAATGAGCAGTTCTTC

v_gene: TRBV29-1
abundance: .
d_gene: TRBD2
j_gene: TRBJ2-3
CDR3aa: CSVEFSRETDTQYF
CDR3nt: TGCAGCGTTGAATTCTCGCGGGAGACAGATACGCAGTATTTT

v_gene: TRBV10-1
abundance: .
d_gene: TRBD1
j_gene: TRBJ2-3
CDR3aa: CASSRTGAYYTDTQYF
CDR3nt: TGCGCCAGCAGTCGGACAGGAGCATACTACACAGATACGCAGTATTTT

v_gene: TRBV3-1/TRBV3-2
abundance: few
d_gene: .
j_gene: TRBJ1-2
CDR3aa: CASSQVWENGYTF
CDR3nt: TGTGCCAGCAGCCAAGTGTGGGAGAATGGCTACACCTTC

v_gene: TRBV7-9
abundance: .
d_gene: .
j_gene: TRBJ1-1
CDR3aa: CASSPRRGGSAEAFF
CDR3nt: TGTGCCAGCAGCCCCCGGCGGGGGGGCTCCGCGGAAGCTTTCTTT

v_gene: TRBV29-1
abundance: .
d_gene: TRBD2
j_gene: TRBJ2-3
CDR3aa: CSVDGHSGRTDTQYF
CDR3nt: TGCAGCGTTGATGGGCATAGCGGGCGCACAGATACGCAGTATTTT

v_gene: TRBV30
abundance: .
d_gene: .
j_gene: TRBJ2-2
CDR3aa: CAWRIAGLNTEELFF
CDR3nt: TGTGCCTGGAGAATAGCCGGACTGAACACCGAGGAGCTGTTTTTT

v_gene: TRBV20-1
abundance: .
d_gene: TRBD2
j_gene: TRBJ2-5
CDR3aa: CSASHFGRTSGGGETQYF
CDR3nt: TGCAGTGCTAGTCACTTCGGGCGGACTAGCGGGGGGGGCGAGACCCAGTACTTC

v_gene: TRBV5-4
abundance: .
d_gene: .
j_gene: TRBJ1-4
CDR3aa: CASSSAGTTEKLFF
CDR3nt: TGTGCCAGCAGTTCTGCCGGGACAACTGAAAAACTGTTTTTT

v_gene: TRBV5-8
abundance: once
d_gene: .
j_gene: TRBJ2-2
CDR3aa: CASSPRSRGNTGELFF
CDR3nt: TGTGCCAGCAGCCCAAGGAGTCGCGGGAACACCGGGGAGCTGTTTTTT

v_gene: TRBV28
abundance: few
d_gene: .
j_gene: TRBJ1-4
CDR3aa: CASSPYWEPGKREKLFF
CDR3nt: TGTGCCAGCAGCCCCTACTGGGAGCCGGGAAAGAGAGAAAAACTGTTTTTT

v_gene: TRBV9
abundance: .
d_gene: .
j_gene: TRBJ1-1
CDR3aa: CASSVPVIEAFF
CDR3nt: TGTGCCAGCAGCGTCCCAGTGATTGAAGCTTTCTTT

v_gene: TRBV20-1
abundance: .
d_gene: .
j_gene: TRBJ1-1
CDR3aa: CSASPRTEAFF
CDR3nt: TGCAGTGCTAGCCCCCGGACAGAAGCTTTCTTT

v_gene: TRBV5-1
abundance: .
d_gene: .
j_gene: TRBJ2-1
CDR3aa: CASSEWGVKNEQFF
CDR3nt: TGCGCCAGCAGCGAGTGGGGCGTAAAGAATGAGCAGTTCTTC

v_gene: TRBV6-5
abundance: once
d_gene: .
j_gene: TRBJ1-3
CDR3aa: CASSYSNSQAIYF
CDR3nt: TGTGCCAGCAGTTACTCGAACTCCCAAGCCATATATTTT

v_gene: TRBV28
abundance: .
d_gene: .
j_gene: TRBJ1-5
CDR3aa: CASSLLRRGGYSNQPQHF
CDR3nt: TGTGCCAGCAGTTTATTACGCAGGGGAGGGTATAGCAATCAGCCCCAGCATTTT

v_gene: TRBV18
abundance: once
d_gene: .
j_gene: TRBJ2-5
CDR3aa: CASSQGQQETQYF
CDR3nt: TGTGCCAGCTCACAAGGACAGCAAGAGACCCAGTACTTC

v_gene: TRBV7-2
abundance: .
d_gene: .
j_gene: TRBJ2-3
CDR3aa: CASSLETSTDTQYF
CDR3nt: TGTGCCAGCAGCTTAGAGACTAGCACAGATACGCAGTATTTT

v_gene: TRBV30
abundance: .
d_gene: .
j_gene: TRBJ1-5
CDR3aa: CAWARGGNSNQPQHF
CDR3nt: TGTGCCTGGGCCCGGGGGGGGAATAGCAATCAGCCCCAGCATTTT

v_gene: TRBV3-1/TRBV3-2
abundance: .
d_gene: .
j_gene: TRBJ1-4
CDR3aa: CASSQRSYTVGYEKLFF
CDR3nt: TGTGCCAGCAGCCAAAGGTCTTACACCGTCGGGTATGAAAAACTGTTTTTT

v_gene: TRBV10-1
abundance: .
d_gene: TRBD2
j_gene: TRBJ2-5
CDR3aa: CASSESRGEETQYF
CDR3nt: TGCGCCAGCAGTGAGTCGCGGGGGGAAGAGACCCAGTACTTC

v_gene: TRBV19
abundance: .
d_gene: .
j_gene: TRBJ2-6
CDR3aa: CASRGVAGANVLTF
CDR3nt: TGTGCCAGTAGAGGGGTCGCTGGGGCCAACGTCCTGACTTTC

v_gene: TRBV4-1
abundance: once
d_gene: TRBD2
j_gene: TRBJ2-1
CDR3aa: CASSQATSGISYNEQFF
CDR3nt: TGCGCCAGCAGCCAAGCTACTAGCGGGATCTCCTACAATGAGCAGTTCTTC

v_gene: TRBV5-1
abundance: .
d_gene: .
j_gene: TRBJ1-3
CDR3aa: CASSAAGSVGNTIYF
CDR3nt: TGCGCCAGCAGCGCAGCAGGGTCTGTGGGAAACACCATATATTTT

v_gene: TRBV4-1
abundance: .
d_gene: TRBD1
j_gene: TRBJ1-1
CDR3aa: CASSQDPGQGQNTEAFF
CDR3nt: TGCGCCAGCAGCCAAGATCCTGGACAGGGGCAGAACACTGAAGCTTTCTTT

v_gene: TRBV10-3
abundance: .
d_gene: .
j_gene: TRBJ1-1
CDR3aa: CAISESSGNTEAFF
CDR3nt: TGTGCCATCAGTGAGTCGTCAGGGAACACTGAAGCTTTCTTT

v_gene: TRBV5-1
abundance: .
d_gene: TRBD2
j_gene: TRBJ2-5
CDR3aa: CASSFLAGGSEETQYF
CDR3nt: TGCGCCAGCAGCTTCCTAGCGGGAGGCTCTGAGGAGACCCAGTACTTC

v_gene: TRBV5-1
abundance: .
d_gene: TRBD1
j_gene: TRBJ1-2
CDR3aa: CASSLDREAGYTF
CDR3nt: TGCGCCAGCAGCTTAGACAGGGAGGCTGGCTACACCTTC

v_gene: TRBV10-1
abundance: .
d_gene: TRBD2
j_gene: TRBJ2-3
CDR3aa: CASSESGLFTDTQYF
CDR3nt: TGCGCCAGCAGTGAGTCGGGACTATTCACAGATACGCAGTATTTT

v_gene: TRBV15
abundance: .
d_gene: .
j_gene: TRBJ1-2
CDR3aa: CATSRYGDPGYGYTF
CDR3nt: TGTGCCACCAGCAGATATGGTGATCCGGGTTATGGCTACACCTTC